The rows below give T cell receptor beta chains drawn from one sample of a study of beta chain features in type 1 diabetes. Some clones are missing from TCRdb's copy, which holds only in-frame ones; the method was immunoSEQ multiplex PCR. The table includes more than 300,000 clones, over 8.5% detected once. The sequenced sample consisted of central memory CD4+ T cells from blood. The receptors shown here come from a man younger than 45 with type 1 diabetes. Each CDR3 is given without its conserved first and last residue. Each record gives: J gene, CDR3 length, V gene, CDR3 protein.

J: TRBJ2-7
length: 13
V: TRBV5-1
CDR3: ASSQGLAGVDEQY

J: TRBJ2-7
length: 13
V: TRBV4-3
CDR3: ASSQVRGLSYEQY

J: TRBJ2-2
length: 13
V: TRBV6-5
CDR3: AISRDKTYTGELF

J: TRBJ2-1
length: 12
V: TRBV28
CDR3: ASRKRVYYNEQF

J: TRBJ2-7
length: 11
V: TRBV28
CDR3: ASKRTELYEQY

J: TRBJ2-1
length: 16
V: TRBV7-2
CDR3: ASSFGAGLAVSHNEQF

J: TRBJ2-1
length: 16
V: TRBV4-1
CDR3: ASNDPPLRERANNEQF

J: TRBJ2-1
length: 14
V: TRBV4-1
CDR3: ASSQMLAAGKNEQF

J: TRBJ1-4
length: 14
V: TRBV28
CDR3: AKQQGVGATNEKLF

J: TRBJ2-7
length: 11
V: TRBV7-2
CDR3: ASSSGNMYEQY

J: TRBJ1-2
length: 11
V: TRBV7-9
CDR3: ASSLDGNYGYT

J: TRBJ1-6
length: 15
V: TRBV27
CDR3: ASSPAGQTGKDSPLH

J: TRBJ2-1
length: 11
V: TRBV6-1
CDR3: ASREQSYNEQF

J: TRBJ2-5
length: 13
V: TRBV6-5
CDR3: ASSTYEKSKETQY

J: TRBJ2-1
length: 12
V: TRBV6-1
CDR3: ASSEERGWNEQF

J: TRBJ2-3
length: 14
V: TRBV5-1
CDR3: ASSSSILAGPDTQY

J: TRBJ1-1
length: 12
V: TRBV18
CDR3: ASSPTGGSTEAF

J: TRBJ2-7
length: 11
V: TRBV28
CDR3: ASRAPIQYEQY

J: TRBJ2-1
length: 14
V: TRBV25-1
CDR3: ASSPRGGSLYNEQF

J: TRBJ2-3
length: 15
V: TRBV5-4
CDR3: ASSLARTLGVTDTQY

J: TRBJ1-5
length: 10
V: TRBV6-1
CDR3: ASSEDNQPQH

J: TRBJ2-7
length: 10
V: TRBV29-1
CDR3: SVEGPVYEQY